A single sample is the source of the 25 T cell receptor beta chains below, sequenced in a study of neurological immune-mediated disorders (dated by TCRdb to the late 2010s). The library was produced with 5' RACE. The instrument was an Illumina HiSeq 2500. TCRdb reprocessed the public reads (quality trimming at Q25 with fastp, clone calling with MiXCR) and kept in-frame beta chains. Rows are combined by CDR3 protein, so each entry shows the most common genes and DNA. The sample contains over 45,000 distinct CDR3 sequences, roughly a quarter of them found a single time. The ten largest clonotypes hold roughly 25% of the sample. Material: PBMCs. These receptors came from a woman aged 65 to 85 in good health.

This clonotype was recorded at least ten times. The V and J genes are TRBV11-2 and TRBJ2-7, with no clear D. There are 14 residues in the CDR3. CDR1 and CDR2 from the germline V gene are SGHAT and FQNNGV. The V end was cut by 1 base, the J end by 0 bases, with 7 bases between. The CDR3 coding sequence is TGTGCCAGCAGCTTAGGCGTTGGCTCCTACGAGCAGTACTTC. It codes for CASSLGVGSYEQYF.

This clonotype was seen ten or more times. The chain carries TRBV27 and TRBJ1-2; D is unresolved. The V and J ends lost 4 bases and 8 bases respectively, with 20 bases between them. The CDR3 runs to 15 residues. The germline V gene encodes CDR1 MNHEY and CDR2 SMNVEV (reference sequence). In DNA, the CDR3 is TGTGCCAGCAGTTGGAGGGCCCCAGGCGTCGACGGCTACACCTTC. The encoded protein is CASSWRAPGVDGYTF.

This clonotype was detected many times. The CDR3 reads CSAQLTDTQYF. CDR3 DNA sequence: TGCAGTGCTCAACTAACAGATACGCAGTATTTT. The V call is TRBV20-1, the J call TRBJ2-3; D is undetermined. Between the trimmed V and J ends, which lost 5 bases and 3 bases, there was a span of 6 bases. Germline CDR1 DFQATT, CDR2 SNEGSKA (reference sequence). This CDR3 is built from 11 residues.

This clonotype was recorded many times. V and J are TRBV9 and TRBJ1-2; TRBD1 aligns across 10 bases. V dropped 0 bases and J dropped 7; count of bases not matched to a gene: 6. This CDR3 spans 15 amino acids. Germline CDR1 and CDR2: SGDLS and YYNGEE. The CDR3 DNA is TGTGCCAGCAGCGTAGACGCGACAGGGGGCATTGGCTACACCTTC. Protein: CASSVDATGGIGYTF.

This clonotype was counted once. This could be a read error, since a much larger clone is one nucleotide away. J is TRBJ2-1 and V is TRBV9; 8 nucleotides align to TRBD2. From germline, CDR1 is SGDLS and CDR2 YYNGEE. There are 18 residues in the CDR3. In DNA, the CDR3 is TGTGCCAGCAGCCCCCGGGGGGGGGGCCTTAGCTCCTACAATGACCAGTTCTTC. Translated, it gives CASSPRGGGLSSYNDQFF.

This clonotype was picked up many times. The rearrangement links TRBV27 to TRBJ2-2, with D uncertain. The CDR3 covers 14 residues. The V gene lost 3 bases and the J gene lost 2 bases, with 7 bases spanning the gap. In germline, CDR1 is MNHEY, CDR2 SMNVEV (reference sequence). The CDR3 here is CASSFWGNTGELFF. The CDR3 DNA is TGTGCCAGCAGTTTTTGGGGAAACACCGGGGAGCTGTTTTTT.

This clonotype was observed at least ten times. The chain employs TRBV6-1 and TRBJ2-5, with 10 bases aligning to TRBD2. Germline trimming cut 7 bases from V and 4 bases from J; bases unmatched to any gene: 12. CDR1 and CDR2 (germline): MNHNS, SASEGT. This CDR3 contains 16 residues. CDR3 region: CASTQEAGGPSETQYF. CDR3 DNA: TGTGCCAGCACCCAAGAAGCGGGAGGGCCCTCAGAGACCCAGTACTTC.

The table lists this clonotype with many counts. The chain couples TRBV4-1 to TRBJ1-1; D gene uncertain. The CDR3 has 16 amino acids. The ends were cut back, 0 bases at V and 8 bases at J, with 19 bases in the middle. Germline lookup yields CDR1 MGHRA and CDR2 YSYEKL. The CDR3 reads CASSQEPTLVGREAFF. The CDR3, as DNA: TGCGCCAGCAGCCAAGAACCCACCCTGGTTGGGCGAGAAGCTTTCTTT.

This clonotype has ten or more counts. This chain links TRBV28 with TRBJ1-2; D might be TRBD1 (6 bases). Germline CDR1 and CDR2: MDHEN and SYDVKM. CDR3 length: 14 residues. Trimming took 6 bases from V and 4 from J, leaving 15 bases between them. The CDR3 sequence: CASSGGGLIYGYTF. The CDR3 nucleotides read TGTGCCAGCAGCGGAGGGGGGTTGATCTATGGCTACACCTTC.

The rearrangement uses TRBV20-1 and TRBJ2-3; D ambiguous. The CDR3 has 12 residues. CDR1 is DFQATT, CDR2 SNEGSKA, per germline (reference sequence). Trimming left V 3 bases short and J 3 bases short, with 7 bases between. This chain's CDR3 is CSARKTTDTQYF. CDR3 nucleotide sequence: TGCAGTGCTAGGAAAACGACAGATACGCAGTATTTT.

V is TRBV19 and J is TRBJ1-1; TRBD1 is a possible D gene (5 bases). CDR1 and CDR2 from the germline V gene are LNHDA and SQIVND (reference sequence). The CDR3 consists of 14 residues. Trimming pared 1 base from V and 5 bases from J, leaving 11 bases between. Written as DNA, the CDR3 is TGTGCCAGTAGTATAGCGGGGGTGAGGACTGAAGCTTTCTTT. This codes for CASSIAGVRTEAFF.

The sample holds many counts of this clonotype. The V gene is TRBV15, the J gene TRBJ2-7; 13 positions agree with TRBD2. V dropped 0 bases and J dropped 3; count of bases not matched to a gene: 5. This CDR3 contains 17 residues. Germline V gene sequence: CDR1 LNHNV, CDR2 YYDKDF (reference sequence). CDR3 DNA sequence: TGTGCCACCAGCAGAGAACTAGCGGGAGGGTTGAACTACGAGCAGTACTTC. It encodes CATSRELAGGLNYEQYF.

This clonotype has ten or more counts. The chain employs TRBV28 and TRBJ2-7; perhaps TRBD1 as D (6 bases). The germline gives CDR1 MDHEN, CDR2 SYDVKM. CDR3 size: 15 residues. V dropped 3 bases and J dropped 4 bases, with 16 bases sitting between them. DNA of the CDR3: TGTGCCAGCAGTTTTACTTTAGACAGGTCATACGAGCAGTACTTC. Translated: CASSFTLDRSYEQYF.

This clonotype was recorded at least ten times. This chain connects TRBV27 to TRBJ2-7; 9 nucleotides match TRBD2. Germline CDR1 is MNHEY and CDR2 is SMNVEV (reference sequence). The trim removed 8 bases at V and 4 bases at J, leaving 12 bases unmatched. The CDR3 totals 15 residues. CDR3 nucleotide sequence: TGTGCCAGCGGGTTCAAGAGCGGGAGGTCTTACGAGCAGTACTTC. This translates into CASGFKSGRSYEQYF.

Comments on this clonotype: No conserved phenylalanine or tryptophan ends this CDR3, so it is likely a read error. The genes are TRBV12-3 or TRBV12-4 and TRBJ2-3; a weak D match, TRBD2 (5 bases). With 5 bases removed from V and 4 bases from J, the gap between germline ends came to 16 bases. This CDR3 comprises 15 residues. CDR3 nucleotide sequence: TGTGCCAGCAGTCCGCCGGGCGGGCGAGCAGATACGCAGTATTCT. It encodes CASSPPGGRADTQYS.

This clonotype has at least ten counts. This chain connects TRBV20-1 to TRBJ2-5; 8 bases map to TRBD1. The CDR3 is made up of 13 amino acids. V shed 5 bases and J 2 bases; nucleotides not matched to a gene: 4. Germline CDR1 is DFQATT and CDR2 is SNEGSKA (reference sequence). The CDR3 DNA is TGCAGTGCTGGCAGGGGGCGTCAAGAGACCCAGTACTTC. Amino acid sequence: CSAGRGRQETQYF.

In its sample, this clonotype was seen many times. V usage is TRBV12-3 or TRBV12-4 and J usage is TRBJ1-1; possible D gene TRBD1, 6 bases. The CDR3 consists of 16 residues. This chain's CDR3 is CSTTPDYGQPNTEAFF. The CDR3 nucleotides are TGTTCAACTACCCCCGATTACGGACAGCCGAACACTGAAGCTTTCTTT.

In its sample, this clonotype was seen many times. The chain's CDR3 is CASSYRLRGRNEQFF. CDR3 bases: TGTGCCAGCAGTTACCGGCTTCGGGGCCGCAATGAGCAGTTCTTC. The gene calls are TRBV12-3 or TRBV12-4 and TRBJ2-1, with D perhaps assigned TRBD1 or TRBD2 (5 bases each). The CDR3 totals 15 residues. V was trimmed by 4 bases and J by 6 bases, leaving 16 bases between them.

This clonotype showed up just a few times. The chain couples TRBV11-2 to TRBJ2-7; the match to TRBD1 covers 9 bases. J gave up 7 bases and V 3 bases, and 10 bases lay outside the gene matches. Germline CDR1 SGHAT, CDR2 FQNNGV. This CDR3 is built from 15 residues. CDR3 sequence (DNA): TGTGCCAGCAGCTTTACCGGGACAGGGCCATTGGAGCAGTACTTC. Its translation is CASSFTGTGPLEQYF.

This clonotype has a handful of counts. The genes are TRBV28 and TRBJ2-3; TRBD1 might be the D (5 bases). Trimming removed 3 bases at V and 0 bases at J, with 19 bases between. CDR3 length: 18 residues. The V gene's germline CDR1 is MDHEN and CDR2 SYDVKM. The CDR3 protein is CASSLSRGLGSSTDTQYF. CDR3 nucleotides: TGTGCCAGCAGTTTGAGTAGGGGTCTCGGTTCCAGCACAGATACGCAGTATTTT.

The chain employs TRBV5-5 and TRBJ2-7, with unresolved D. Deletions cut 2 bases from V and 4 bases from J, with 7 bases between. Germline values: CDR1 SGHKS, CDR2 YYEKEE (reference sequence). This CDR3 region has 12 residues. CDR3 bases: TGTGCCAGCAGCTTTTATTTATACGAGCAGTACTTC. This sequence encodes CASSFYLYEQYF.

In this sample, this clonotype turned up many times. V and J are TRBV5-1 and TRBJ2-7; D may be TRBD2 (5 bases). CDR1 and CDR2 from the germline V gene are SGHRS and YFSETQ. Trimming removed 4 bases at V and 5 bases at J, with 16 bases between. The CDR3 spans 14 residues. CDR3 protein: CASSREGVPNEQYF. Written as DNA, the CDR3 is TGCGCCAGCAGCCGGGAAGGAGTCCCCAACGAGCAGTACTTC.

This clonotype was detected many times. The chain uses TRBV5-1 and TRBJ1-4; 8 bases fit TRBD1. V lost 2 bases, J lost 7 bases, and 7 bases stayed unmatched. The CDR3 has 15 amino acids. The germline CDR1 and CDR2 sequences are SGHRS and YFSETQ. CDR3 nucleotide sequence: TGCGCCAGCAGCTTCGCCGGGACAGGAGGTGAAAAACTGTTTTTT. Its translation is CASSFAGTGGEKLFF.

This clonotype was picked up a small number of times. The chain recombines TRBV29-1 with TRBJ2-1, with D possibly being TRBD1 (5 bases). In germline, CDR1 is SQVTM, CDR2 ANQGSEA. Trimming stripped 7 bases from V and 7 bases from J, with 11 bases between. The CDR3 consists of 11 residues. The CDR3 DNA sequence: TGCAGCGCAGGGTTGAGGAATGAGCAGTTCTTC. Residues: CSAGLRNEQFF.

The chain links TRBV20-1 to TRBJ1-1, with D possibly being TRBD1 (5 bases). Germline CDR1 DFQATT, CDR2 SNEGSKA (reference sequence). V was clipped by 5 bases and J by 3 bases, with 19 bases between them. This CDR3 comprises 15 residues. The CDR3 region has the DNA TGCAGTGCTCTCTGGGGCGGTCGAGGGGACACTGAAGCTTTCTTT. Its translation is CSALWGGRGDTEAFF.